This TCR beta chain is from a study of OX40 agonist ivuxolimab in advanced cancers. Across the whole study: Patients were around 83% male with ages about 20 to 79, mean 60. Therapy given before enrollment (anti-PD-1, anti-PD-L1 or anti-CTLA-4) was allowed, and under 45% had some. General study results and limits: Low normalized T-cell clonal expansion also characterized some of the nonresponders. The mean number of expanded clones was higher in CD8+ T cells than in CD4+.

Assay used: immunoSEQ multiplex PCR; TCRdb lists only in-frame clones, some missing. The profile shows some 100,000 clones, roughly 89% of them singletons. The germline V gene encodes CDR1 SGHDN and CDR2 FVKESK. Trimming removed 2 bases from V and 10 bases from J, with 17 bases in between. The CDR3 sequence is 14 residues long. Turning to this clone: The antigen is unknown.

The rearrangement uses TRBV14 and TRBJ1-1, with D maybe TRBD1 (5 bases). This clonotype originated in an adult with an advanced solid tumor such as melanoma, head and neck, liver or kidney cancer. Sequencing used CD4+ or CD8+ T cells sorted from blood, obtained in a trial of the OX40 agonist ivuxolimab. For the CDR3, the DNA is TGTGCCAGCAGCCAAACACCCGGGGCGGTTGTAGCTTTCTTT. Its protein product is CASSQTPGAVVAFF.